The T cell receptor beta chain described here comes from a study of blood T cell repertoires in COVID-19. Study information: Collection of acute and convalescent COVID-19 samples took place in the United States, Italy and Spain.

Authors' methods: Reference gene primer amplification in the assay estimated nucleated cell counts. Method: immunoSEQ multiplex PCR; TCRdb's copy keeps in-frame clones and lacks some. Clone size and the V and J calls come from that table; the DNA yielded D and trimming. The table shows just under 150,000 clones, with approximately 88% occurring only once. Between the trimmed V and J ends, which lost 0 bases and 2 bases, there was a span of 9 bases. The CDR3 runs 15 residues. From germline, CDR1 is SGHNT and CDR2 YYREEE (reference sequence). V is TRBV5-4 and J is TRBJ1-3; the D is unclear. This clonotype was sampled from a human donor in a cohort sampled during active COVID-19. What was sequenced was peripheral blood. The CDR3 region is CASSLAGGTGNTIYF. The CDR3 region has the DNA TGTGCCAGCAGCTTGGCTGGAGGGACTGGAAACACCATATATTTT.